This T cell receptor (beta chain) stems from a study of T cell repertoires in cytomegalovirus infection (dated by TCRdb to about 2019). The study in broad terms: Because public TCR beta signatures pointed to carriage of CMV infection together with the matching HLA type, the HLA type of each donor mattered for the analysis. Overall study results and their limits: In both this cohort and an independent approximately 400-donor cohort, the cumulative frequency of public TCR beta family members distinguished carriers of CMV infection plus the relevant HLA type. In the ex vivo response, HLA-C-restricted CMV-specific TCR beta clonotypes were dominant, and in two of eight donors the single most frequent clonotype came from this HLA-C-restricted group.

Instrument used: Illumina HiSeq 1500. Starting from the raw public reads, TCRdb applied fastp trimming at Q25, assembled clones with MiXCR and retained in-frame beta chains. Duplicate CDR3 protein sequences are folded into a single record with the most common DNA and genes. Across this sample there are 300,000 to 400,000 distinct CDR3 sequences, with more than 9% seen only once. Of the sample, roughly 4% is held by the ten largest clones. As regards this clonotype: Its antigen target is currently unknown. No base quality information exists; no much larger clone differs at one position.

Taken from cysteine to phenylalanine, the CDR3 has 13 residues. Only the CDR3 DNA is retained, 39 bases long and in frame from the first base. CDR1 SGHNT and CDR2 YYREEE are derived from the germline V gene (reference sequence). Trimming takes 6 bases from V and 7 bases from J, and the germline ends sit 16 bases apart. This receptor was taken from a human donor in good health (CMV status not recorded). Some clones in this sample may be carry-over from other donors' samples. Sequencing was carried out using PBMCs. The chain couples TRBV5-4 to TRBJ1-2; the D gene cannot be resolved reliably. For the CDR3, the sequence is CASTDGWGAGYTF. The base sequence is TGTGCCAGCACCGACGGGTGGGGAGCTGGCTACACCTTC. Beyond the CDR3, the reference TRBV5-4 and TRBJ1-2 genes provide the residues; the full variable domain reads: ETGVTQSPTHLIKTRGQQVTLRCSSQSGHNTVSWYQQALGQGPQFIFQYYREEENGRGNFPPRFSGLQFPNYSSELNVNALELDDSALYLCASTDGWGAGYTFGSGTRLTVV.